This TCR beta chain was sequenced during a study of PD-1 blockade in mismatch repair-deficient tumors. Study overall: All were previously treated, progressing patients with about 12 mismatch repair-deficient cancer types. General study findings and limits: Tumor-resident clones, often undetectable pretreatment in blood, expanded then contracted after pembrolizumab.

The CDR3 extends over 16 amino acids. With 5 bases removed from V and 3 bases from J, the gap between germline ends came to 16 bases. Germline V gene data show CDR1 as SEHNR and CDR2 as FQNEAQ (reference sequence). Turning to this clone: Its target is unknown.

Mismatch repair deficiency was confirmed in all patients, by PCR or immunohistochemistry. The TCR-sequenced patients were three responders to pembrolizumab. Profiling relied on immunoSEQ multiplex PCR, and the TCRdb table lists in-frame clones only, not all of them. The sample lists some 120,000 clones, about 90% occurring once. This TCR was recovered from an adult with mismatch repair-deficient cancer. The J gene is TRBJ1-4, the V gene TRBV7-9, with D possibly matching TRBD1 (6 bases). The sample in question was peripheral blood, obtained 70 to 73 weeks after starting pembrolizumab. DNA of the CDR3: TGTGCCAGCAGCATCTGGACAGTTTTGGCTAATGAAAAACTGTTTTTT. Residues: CASSIWTVLANEKLFF.